This T cell receptor (beta chain) came from a study of lymphopenia after photon versus proton radiotherapy. On this clone itself: Antigen unknown.

Study findings and constraints: After lymphocyte nadir, photon-treated repertoires showed oligoclonal expansion, especially CD8+ Temra.

The CDR3 has 13 amino acids. In germline, CDR1 is LNHDA, CDR2 SQIVND (reference sequence). Trimming cost V 5 bases and J 2 bases, with 9 bases left between them. The method was immunoSEQ multiplex PCR; TCRdb's version includes in-frame clones alone and lacks a portion of them. The repertoire includes tens of thousands of clones, around four fifths of them detected once, and roughly 27% sits in the top ten. The sequence was collected from a man aged 50 or older with gastric cancer. This chain uses TRBV19 with TRBJ1-2; D is possibly TRBD1 (6 bases). The sample was peripheral blood, taken from a patient treated with photon-based radiotherapy. The CDR3 DNA reads as TGTGCCAGTAGTTACAGGGAGAACTATGGCTACACCTTC. Encoded protein: CASSYRENYGYTF.